The 3 T cell receptor beta chains listed next were all sequenced from one sample in a study of T-cell reconstitution after alpha-beta-depleted transplantation in children. TCRbeta library construction was performed incorporating unique molecular identifiers. TCRdb re-derived calls from the PCR reads in MiXCR, one entry per CDR3 protein. The data show about 420,000 distinct CDR3 sequences, 15% to 20% seen once. The starting material was PBMCs, mostly from graft donor cells, obtained 360 days after TCRalphabeta/CD19-depleted stem cell transplant. The receptors shown here come from a boy under three years old who had a stem cell transplant for Wiskott-Aldrich syndrome, so the T cells may come from the graft donor.

This clonotype was counted only a few times. The chain recombines TRBV5-1 with TRBJ2-7, with 11 bases matching TRBD2. Germline assignment: CDR1 SGHRS and CDR2 YFSETQ. The CDR3 runs to 19 residues. V dropped 1 base and J dropped 4; count of bases not matched to a gene: 16. The CDR3: CASSLLGAELAGGPYEQYF. The CDR3 region has the DNA TGCGCCAGCAGCTTGCTTGGAGCGGAGCTAGCGGGAGGTCCTTACGAGCAGTACTTC.

The V and J genes are TRBV20-1 and TRBJ2-5; D gene uncertain. The CDR3 spans 12 residues. The ends were cut back, 5 bases at V and 2 bases at J, with 9 bases in the middle. CDR1 and CDR2 from the germline V gene are DFQATT and SNEGSKA (reference sequence). The CDR3 protein is CSALFHQETQYF. DNA of the CDR3: TGCAGTGCTTTATTCCATCAAGAGACCCAGTACTTC.

This clonotype has more than one count but fewer than ten. The V gene is TRBV27, the J gene TRBJ2-3; no clear D. The CDR3 loop spans 14 amino acids. CDR1 is MNHEY and CDR2 is SMNVEV in the germline V gene (reference sequence). The V and J ends lost 3 bases and 2 bases respectively, with 9 bases between them. The CDR3 sequence is CASSFSGNTDTQYF. CDR3 DNA: TGTGCCAGCAGTTTTTCGGGCAACACAGATACGCAGTATTTT.